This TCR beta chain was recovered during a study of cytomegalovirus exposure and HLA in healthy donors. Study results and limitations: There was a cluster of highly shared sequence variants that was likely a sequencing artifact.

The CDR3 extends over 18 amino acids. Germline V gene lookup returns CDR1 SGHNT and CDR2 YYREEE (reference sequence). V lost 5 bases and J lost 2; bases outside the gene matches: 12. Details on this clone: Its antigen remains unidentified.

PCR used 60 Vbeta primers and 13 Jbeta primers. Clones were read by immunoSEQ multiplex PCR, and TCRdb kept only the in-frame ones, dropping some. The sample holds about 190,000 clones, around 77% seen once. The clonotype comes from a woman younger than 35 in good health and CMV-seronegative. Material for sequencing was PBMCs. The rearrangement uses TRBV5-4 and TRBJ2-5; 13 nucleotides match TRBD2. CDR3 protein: CASRKGLAGVGGQETQYF. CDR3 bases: TGTGCCAGCAGAAAAGGACTAGCGGGAGTGGGGGGACAAGAGACCCAGTACTTC.